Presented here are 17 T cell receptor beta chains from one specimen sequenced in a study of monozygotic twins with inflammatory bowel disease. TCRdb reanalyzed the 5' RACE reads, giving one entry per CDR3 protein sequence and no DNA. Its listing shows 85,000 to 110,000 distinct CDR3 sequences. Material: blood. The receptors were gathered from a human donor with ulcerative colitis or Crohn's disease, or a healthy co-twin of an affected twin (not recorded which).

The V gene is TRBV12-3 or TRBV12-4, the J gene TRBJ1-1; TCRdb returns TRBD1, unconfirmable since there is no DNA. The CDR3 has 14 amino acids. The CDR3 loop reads CASSKATGFNEAFF.

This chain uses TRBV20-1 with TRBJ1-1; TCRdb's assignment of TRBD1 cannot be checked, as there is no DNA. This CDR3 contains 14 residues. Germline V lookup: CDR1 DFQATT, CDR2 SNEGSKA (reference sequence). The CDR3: CSASRGRRGTEAFF.

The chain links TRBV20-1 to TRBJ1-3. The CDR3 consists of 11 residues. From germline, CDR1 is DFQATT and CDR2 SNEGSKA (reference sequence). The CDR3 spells CSARRGNTIYF.

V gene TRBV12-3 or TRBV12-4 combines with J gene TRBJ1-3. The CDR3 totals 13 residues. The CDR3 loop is CASSFNSRNTIYF.

The CDR3 loop is CSAVPGTGGLNTEAFF. The chain links TRBV20-1 to TRBJ1-1; as DNA is missing, the TRBD1 call by TCRdb cannot be tested. The CDR3 contains 16 residues. The germline CDR1 and CDR2 sequences are DFQATT and SNEGSKA (reference sequence).

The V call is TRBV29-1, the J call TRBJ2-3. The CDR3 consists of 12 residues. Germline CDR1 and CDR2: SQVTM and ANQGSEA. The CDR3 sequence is CSVDLSTDTQYF.

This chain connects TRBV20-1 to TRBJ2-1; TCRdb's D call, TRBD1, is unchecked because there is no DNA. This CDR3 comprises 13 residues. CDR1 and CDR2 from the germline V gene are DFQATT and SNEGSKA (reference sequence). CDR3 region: CSARDPGYNEQFF.

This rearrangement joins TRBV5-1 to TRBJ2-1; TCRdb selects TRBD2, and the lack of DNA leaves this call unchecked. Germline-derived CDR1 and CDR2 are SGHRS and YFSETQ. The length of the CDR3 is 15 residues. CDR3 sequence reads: CASSLGAAKGDEQFF.

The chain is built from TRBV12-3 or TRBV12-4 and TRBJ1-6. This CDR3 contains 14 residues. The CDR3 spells CASSLRPSNSPLHF.

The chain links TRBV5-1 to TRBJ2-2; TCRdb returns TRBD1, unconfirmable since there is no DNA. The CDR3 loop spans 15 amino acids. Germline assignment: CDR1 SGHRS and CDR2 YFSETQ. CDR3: CASSLYDSNTGELFF.

The CDR3 region is CASSSLERREKLFF. The chain has TRBV27 and TRBJ1-4. Germline V CDR1 and CDR2: MNHEY, SMNVEV (reference sequence). This CDR3 is 14 amino acids long.

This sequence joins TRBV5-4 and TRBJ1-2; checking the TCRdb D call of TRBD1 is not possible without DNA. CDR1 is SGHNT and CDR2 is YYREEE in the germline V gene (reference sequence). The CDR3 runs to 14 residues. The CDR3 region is CASSGTANSYGYTF.

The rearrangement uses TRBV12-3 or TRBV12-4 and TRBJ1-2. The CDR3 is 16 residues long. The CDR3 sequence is CASSAGPVNYYYGYTF.

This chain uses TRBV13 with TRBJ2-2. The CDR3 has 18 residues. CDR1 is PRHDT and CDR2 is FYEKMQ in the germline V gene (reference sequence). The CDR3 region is CASSSFSYIEVHTGELFF.

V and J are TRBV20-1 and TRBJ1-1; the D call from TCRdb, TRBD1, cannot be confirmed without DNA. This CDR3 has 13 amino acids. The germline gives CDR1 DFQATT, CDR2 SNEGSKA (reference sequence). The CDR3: CSASSGSITEAFF.

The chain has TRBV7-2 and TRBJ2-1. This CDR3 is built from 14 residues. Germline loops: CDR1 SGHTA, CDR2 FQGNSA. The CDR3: CASREGGAYNEQFF.

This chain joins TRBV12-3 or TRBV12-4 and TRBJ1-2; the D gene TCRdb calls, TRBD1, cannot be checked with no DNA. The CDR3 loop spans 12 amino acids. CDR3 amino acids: CASSRDITGYTF.